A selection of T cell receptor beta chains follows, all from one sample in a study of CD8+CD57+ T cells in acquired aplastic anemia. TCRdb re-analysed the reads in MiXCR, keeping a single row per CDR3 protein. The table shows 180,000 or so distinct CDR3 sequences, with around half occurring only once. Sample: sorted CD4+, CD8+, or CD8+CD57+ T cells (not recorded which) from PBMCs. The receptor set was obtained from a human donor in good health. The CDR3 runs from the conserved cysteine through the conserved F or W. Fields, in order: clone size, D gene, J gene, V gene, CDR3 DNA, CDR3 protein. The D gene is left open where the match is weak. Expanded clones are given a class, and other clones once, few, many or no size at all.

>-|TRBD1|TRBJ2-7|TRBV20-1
TGCAGTGCTAGGGGACAGGGAGAGCAGTACTTC
CSARGQGEQYF
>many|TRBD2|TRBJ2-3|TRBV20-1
TGCAGTGCTACCGATACTAGCGGGAGAACAGATACGCAGTATTTT
CSATDTSGRTDTQYF
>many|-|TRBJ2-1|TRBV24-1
TGTGCCACCCGTAATCTAGACAATGAGCAGTTCTTC
CATRNLDNEQFF
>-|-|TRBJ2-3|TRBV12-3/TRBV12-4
TGTGCAGGTCGTGGAACCACAGATACGCAGTATTTT
CAGRGTTDTQYF
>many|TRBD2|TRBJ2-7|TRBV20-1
TGCAGCCCCCCGTGGGGGAGGGAGGAGTCCTACGAGCAGTACTTC
CSPPWGREESYEQYF
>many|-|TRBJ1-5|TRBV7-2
TGTGCCAGCAGCTTAGTCAGGGATCAGCCCCAGCATTTT
CASSLVRDQPQHF
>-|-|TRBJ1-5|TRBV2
TGTGCCAGCAGTGCATCGGGGGATCGCAATCAGCCCCAGCATTTT
CASSASGDRNQPQHF
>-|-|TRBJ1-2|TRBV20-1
TGCAGTGCTCAAACGGGAGGGTCCCGTGGCTCCACCTTC
CSAQTGGSRGSTF
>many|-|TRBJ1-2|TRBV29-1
TGCAGCGTTGAAGAGGGGGGAAATGGCTACACCTTC
CSVEEGGNGYTF
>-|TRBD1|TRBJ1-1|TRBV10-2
TGCGCCAGCAGACAGGGGGCAGTTGAAGCTTTCTTT
CASRQGAVEAFF
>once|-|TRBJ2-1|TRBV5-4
TGTGCCAGCAGCTATGACAGGGCAGGCCGAGGGGACTCCTTGCAGTTCTTC
CASSYDRAGRGDSLQFF
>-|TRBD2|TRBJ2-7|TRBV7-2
TGTGCCAGCAGCTTAATAGCGGGAGGGCCTTACGAGCAGTACTTC
CASSLIAGGPYEQYF
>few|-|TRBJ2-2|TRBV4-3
TGCGCCAGCAGCCAAGATCAGGGCGGAGTCACCGGGGAGCTGTTTTTT
CASSQDQGGVTGELFF
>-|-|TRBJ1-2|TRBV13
TGTGCCAGCAGCTTGGGCACCCCGGTCGACTATGGCTACACCTTC
CASSLGTPVDYGYTF
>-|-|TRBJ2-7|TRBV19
TGTGCCAGTAGTCAAAGTGTCCCTCCGCCTTACGAGCAGTACTTC
CASSQSVPPPYEQYF
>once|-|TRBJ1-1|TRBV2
TGTGCCAGCAGTGTGGAAGGAGGGACCACTGAAGCTTTCTTT
CASSVEGGTTEAFF
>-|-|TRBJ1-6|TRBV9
TGTGCCAGCAGCGTAGAGGGCGGGAATTCACCCCTCCACTTT
CASSVEGGNSPLHF
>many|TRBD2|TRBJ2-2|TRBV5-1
TGCGCCAGCAGCTCGGGAGGGAGGGCCGGGGAGCTGTTTTTT
CASSSGGRAGELFF
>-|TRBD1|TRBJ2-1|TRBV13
TGTGCCAGCAGCATATATGGGGGACAGGGGAACTACAATGAGCAGTTCTTC
CASSIYGGQGNYNEQFF
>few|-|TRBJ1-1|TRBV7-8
TGTGCCAGCAGCTTAGTCCTACTTGAAGCTTTCTTT
CASSLVLLEAFF
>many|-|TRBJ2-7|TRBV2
TGTGCCAGCAGTGAATGGTCTAGGATCGGCAACGAGCAGTACTTC
CASSEWSRIGNEQYF
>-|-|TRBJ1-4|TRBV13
TGTGCCAGCAGCTTAGGCGCCCTAGGCGAGAATGAAAAACTGTTTTTT
CASSLGALGENEKLFF
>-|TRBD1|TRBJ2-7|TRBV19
TGTGCCAGTAGAAAAACAGGGGCCGAGCAGTACTTC
CASRKTGAEQYF
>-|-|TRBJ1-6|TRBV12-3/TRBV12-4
TGTGCCAGCACACTGGGGGGCAGCAATTCACCCCTCCACTTT
CASTLGGSNSPLHF
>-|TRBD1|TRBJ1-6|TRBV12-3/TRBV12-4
TGTGCCAGCAGTCCCCGACAGGGCCGGTCACCCCTCCACTTT
CASSPRQGRSPLHF
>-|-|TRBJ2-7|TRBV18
TGTGCCAGCTCACCGAACAGGGACGAGCAGTACTTC
CASSPNRDEQYF
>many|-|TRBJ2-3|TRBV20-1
TGCAGTGCTAGTGCGCAAGATACGCAGTATTTT
CSASAQDTQYF
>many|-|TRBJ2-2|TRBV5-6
TGTGCCAGCAGCCCGCGACGTCGGGGCGGGGAGCTGTTTTTT
CASSPRRRGGELFF
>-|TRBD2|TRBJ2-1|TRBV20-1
TGCAGTGCTAGAAATAGCGGGGGGGCCCACAATGAGCAGTTCTTC
CSARNSGGAHNEQFF
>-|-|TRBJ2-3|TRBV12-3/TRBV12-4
TGTGCCAGCTCAGGGGACACAGATACGCAGTATTTT
CASSGDTDTQYF
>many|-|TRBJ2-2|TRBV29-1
TGCAGCGCCACTCCGGGTTCAAACACCGGGGAGCTGTTTTTT
CSATPGSNTGELFF
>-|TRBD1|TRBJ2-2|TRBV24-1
TGTGCCACCACGGACAGGGGAACCGGGGAGCTGTTTTTT
CATTDRGTGELFF
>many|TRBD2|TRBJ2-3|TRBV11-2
TGTGCCAGCAGCTCTTATAGCGGGAAGATAAAGATAGCAGATACGCAGTATTTT
CASSSYSGKIKIADTQYF
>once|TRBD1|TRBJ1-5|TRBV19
TGTGCCAGTAGTACCTGGACAGGGGGCAATCAGCCCCAGCATTTT
CASSTWTGGNQPQHF
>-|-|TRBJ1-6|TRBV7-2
TGTGCCAGCAGCCCCGTTGGTTACGGGAATTCACCCCTCCACTTT
CASSPVGYGNSPLHF
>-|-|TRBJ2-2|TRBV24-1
TGTGCCACCAGTGACCCGGCAGTCAAGGCCGGGGAGCTGTTTTTT
CATSDPAVKAGELFF
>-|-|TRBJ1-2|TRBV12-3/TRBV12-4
TGTGCCAGCAGTTTACAGGAGACAGCAATTTATGGCTACACCTTC
CASSLQETAIYGYTF
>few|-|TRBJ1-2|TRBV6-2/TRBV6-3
TGTGCCAGCAGTTACGCGGATAGGTGGTCAGAACAGGTCGGTAACTATGGCTACACCTTC
CASSYADRWSEQVGNYGYTF
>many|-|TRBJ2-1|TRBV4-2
TGTGCCAGCAGCCAAGATTTGGGCAATGAGCAGTTCTTC
CASSQDLGNEQFF
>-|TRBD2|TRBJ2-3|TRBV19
TGTGCCAGTAGTAGACTAGCGACTAGCACAGATACGCAGTATTTT
CASSRLATSTDTQYF
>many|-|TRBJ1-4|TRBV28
TGTGCCAGCAGCAGGGACGGCGATAATGAAAAACTGTTTTTT
CASSRDGDNEKLFF
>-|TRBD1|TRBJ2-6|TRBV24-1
TGTGCCACCAGCACCCGGGACAGGGGGTTTGGGGCCAACGTCCTGACTTTC
CATSTRDRGFGANVLTF
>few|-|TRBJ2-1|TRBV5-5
TGTGCCAGCAGCTTGGATGCGGGCTGGGGGTCCCTTATAGACAATGAGCAGTTCTTC
CASSLDAGWGSLIDNEQFF